Listed here are 19 T cell receptor beta chains from one sample, sequenced in a study of CD8+CD57+ T cells in acquired aplastic anemia. Selection for sequencing was limited to patients who had shown CD8+CD57+ cell expansion by flow cytometry. TCR beta VDJ and CDR3 profiling used genomic DNA as template. TCRdb recomputed calls from the reads with MiXCR, one row per CDR3 protein. The sample gives hundreds of thousands of distinct CDR3 sequences, less than 60% of which show up once; 15% to 20% is in the top ten. Sequencing was performed on sorted CD4+, CD8+, or CD8+CD57+ T cells (not recorded which) from PBMCs. The receptors come from a human donor with aplastic anemia.

To note about this clonotype: Just one base apart from a much larger clone, this may be a read error. This chain joins TRBV12-3 or TRBV12-4 and TRBJ1-4; maybe TRBD1 (5 bases). The CDR3 totals 14 residues. The CDR3 nucleotides are TGTGCCGGCAGTTTTGAGGTTCCAGGGGAAAAACTGTTTTTT. Translating it yields CAGSFEVPGEKLFF.

This clonotype was detected many times. The J gene is TRBJ1-6, the V gene TRBV10-1; D may be TRBD1 (6 bases). Germline lookup yields CDR1 WNHNN and CDR2 SYGVQD (reference sequence). CDR3 length: 13 residues. V was cut by 8 bases and J by 7 bases, with 12 bases left in between. CDR3 protein: CASRNRVNSPLHF. CDR3 nucleotides: TGCGCCAGCCGGAACAGGGTAAATTCACCCCTCCACTTT.

The chain combines TRBV5-4 with TRBJ2-4; 8 bases match TRBD1. The germline V gene has CDR1 SGHNT and CDR2 YYREEE (reference sequence). CDR3 length equals 14 residues. The V gene end was trimmed by 4 bases and the J gene end by 3 bases; junction bases not matched to a gene: 3. The CDR3 sequence: CASSQQGGKNIQYF. Written as DNA, the CDR3 is TGTGCCAGCAGCCAACAGGGGGGCAAAAACATTCAGTACTTC.

The chain's CDR3 is CASSDGTGELGEQYF. The CDR3 DNA is TGTGCCAGCAGCGATGGGACAGGGGAACTCGGCGAGCAGTACTTC. The chain has TRBV7-2 and TRBJ2-7; TRBD1 matches at 10 bases. CDR3 length: 15 amino acids. In germline, CDR1 is SGHTA, CDR2 FQGNSA. The V gene end was trimmed by 5 bases and the J gene end by 6 bases; junction bases not matched to a gene: 10.

The rearrangement joins TRBV20-1 to TRBJ1-1; tentatively, D is TRBD1 (5 bases). V shed 2 bases and J shed 6 bases, with 16 bases lying between them. Germline V lookup: CDR1 DFQATT, CDR2 SNEGSKA (reference sequence). The CDR3 sequence is 14 residues long. This chain's CDR3 is CSARRPAGSSEAFF. The CDR3 coding sequence is TGCAGTGCTAGACGGCCAGCAGGGTCCTCTGAAGCTTTCTTT.

The sample holds a few counts of this clonotype. The rearrangement uses TRBV7-9 and TRBJ2-3; D gene ambiguous. The CDR3 consists of 13 residues. Trimming shortened V by 8 bases and J by 0 bases, and 9 bases separated the two germline ends. Germline-derived CDR1 and CDR2 are SEHNR and FQNEAQ (reference sequence). The CDR3 region has the DNA TGTGCCAGCGCGGTTCAAAGCACAGATACGCAGTATTTT. This gives the protein CASAVQSTDTQYF.

Concerning this clonotype itself: This may stem from a read error, because a much larger clone lies one nucleotide away. The rearrangement links TRBV7-2 to TRBJ2-5, with 9 nucleotides matching TRBD2. The junction had 5 bases not matched to a gene; V was cut back by 4 bases and J by 2 bases. CDR1 is SGHTA and CDR2 is FQGNSA in the germline V gene. The CDR3 has 15 amino acids. The CDR3 region has the DNA TGTGCCAGCAGCTCCCCGGCGGGGGGGCAAGAGACCCAGTACTTC. It is translated as CASSSPAGGQETQYF.

Concerning this clonotype itself: It may be a read error: a sequence one base away is much more abundant. V is TRBV6-5 and J is TRBJ1-1; D uncertain. Germline assignment: CDR1 MNHEY and CDR2 SVGAGI. The V gene lost 6 bases and the J gene lost 0 bases, with 11 bases spanning the gap. The CDR3 is made up of 14 amino acids. CDR3 coding DNA: TGTGCCAGCAGGGGAACAAGGGTGAACACTGAAGCTTTCTTT. Residues: CASRGTRVNTEAFF.

This clonotype turned up a few times. The genes are TRBV24-1 and TRBJ2-3; D is undetermined. The CDR3 contains 13 residues. CDR1 and CDR2 (germline): KGHDR, SFDVKD. Trimming pared 4 bases from V and 1 base from J, leaving 5 bases between. The CDR3 sequence: CATSDHGTDTQYF. CDR3 DNA sequence: TGTGCCACCAGTGACCATGGCACAGATACGCAGTATTTT.

The chain joins TRBV29-1 to TRBJ1-1; D not resolved. V was shortened by 8 bases and J by 0 bases, with 16 bases between the two germline ends. This CDR3 contains 14 residues. CDR1 and CDR2 from the germline V gene are SQVTM and ANQGSEA. The chain's CDR3 is CSTQNRRMNTEAFF. The CDR3, as DNA: TGCAGCACCCAAAATAGGCGGATGAACACTGAAGCTTTCTTT.

The V gene is TRBV7-3, the J gene TRBJ2-7; 9 bases match TRBD1. The CDR3 loop spans 13 amino acids. Trimming took 9 bases from V and 5 from J; bases not matched to a gene: 8. CDR1 is SGHTA and CDR2 is FQGTGA in the germline V gene. The CDR3 reads CASSRQGVNEQYF. The CDR3, as DNA: TGTGCCAGTAGTCGACAGGGGGTCAACGAGCAGTACTTC.

The chain has TRBV6-2 or TRBV6-3 and TRBJ2-7; possibly TRBD1 or TRBD2 for D (5 bases each). Trimming pared 5 bases from V and 2 bases from J, leaving 16 bases between. Germline V gene sequence: CDR1 MNHEY, CDR2 SVGEGT. The CDR3 is 15 amino acids. This CDR3 reads CASSTGTFSPYEQYF. The CDR3 DNA is TGTGCCAGCAGTACCGGGACCTTTAGCCCCTACGAGCAGTACTTC.

CDR3 bases: TGTGCCACCAGCAGAGATCTGGGGTCACGTCTCATCCCCACTGAAGCTTTCTTT. The encoded protein is CATSRDLGSRLIPTEAFF. The rearrangement links TRBV15 to TRBJ1-1; D not resolved. The germline V gene has CDR1 LNHNV and CDR2 YYDKDF (reference sequence). The CDR3 has 18 amino acids. Trimming shortened V by 0 bases and J by 4 bases, and 21 bases separated the two germline ends. The full variable domain, with the rest looked up from reference TRBV15 and TRBJ1-1, is DAMVIQNPRYQVTQFGKPVTLSCSQTLNHNVMYWYQQKSSQAPKLLFHYYDKDFNNEADTPDNFQSRRPNTSFCFLDIRSPGLGDTAMYLCATSRDLGSRLIPTEAFFGQGTRLTVV.

This clonotype was counted many times. This chain links TRBV5-1 with TRBJ1-3; D is perhaps TRBD1 (5 bases). Germline values: CDR1 SGHRS, CDR2 YFSETQ. V was cut by 0 bases and J by 8 bases, with 15 bases left in between. The CDR3 totals 15 residues. CDR3 sequence (DNA): TGCGCCAGCAGCTTGGGGCCGGGACTGGGGGACACCATATATTTT. The encoded protein is CASSLGPGLGDTIYF.

This clonotype was recorded a few times. The rearrangement joins TRBV19 to TRBJ1-6; D call uncertain. This CDR3 is built from 13 residues. The germline gives CDR1 LNHDA, CDR2 SQIVND (reference sequence). Trimming stripped 6 bases from V and 0 bases from J, with 3 bases between. Here the CDR3 reads CASSSSYNSPLHF. CDR3 DNA: TGTGCCAGTAGCAGCTCCTATAATTCACCCCTCCACTTT.

The chain uses TRBV5-1 and TRBJ1-3, with D unresolved. The V and J ends lost 3 bases and 2 bases respectively, with 6 bases between them. CDR3 length: 13 amino acids. Germline V lookup: CDR1 SGHRS, CDR2 YFSETQ. The CDR3 coding sequence is TGCGCCAGCAGCTCGGAGCCTGGAAACACCATATATTTT. Protein: CASSSEPGNTIYF.

Notes on this clonotype: This could be a read error, since a much larger clone is one nucleotide away. This chain connects TRBV11-1 to TRBJ2-7; perhaps TRBD1 as D (6 bases). CDR1 SGHAT and CDR2 FQDESV come from the germline V gene (reference sequence). The V end was cut by 6 bases, the J end by 2 bases, with 20 bases between. This CDR3 is built from 16 residues. The CDR3 DNA sequence: TGTGCCAGCAGGTTAAGGCCCCACAGGGACACCTACGAGCAGTACTTC. Protein product: CASRLRPHRDTYEQYF.

There are many counts of this clonotype. The chain has TRBV6-4 and TRBJ2-3, with D uncertain. Looked up from germline, CDR1 is MRHNA and CDR2 is SNTAGT. V was shortened by 4 bases and J by 1 base, with 6 bases between the two germline ends. The CDR3 loop spans 13 amino acids. The chain's CDR3 is CASSGSGTDTQYF. CDR3 sequence (DNA): TGTGCCAGCAGTGGGAGCGGCACAGATACGCAGTATTTT.

The gene calls are TRBV20-1 and TRBJ1-5; 10 nucleotides line up with TRBD1. Germline V gives CDR1 DFQATT, CDR2 SNEGSKA (reference sequence). The CDR3 runs to 15 residues. After removal of 4 bases from V and 6 bases from J, the junction contained 9 bases not matched to a gene. The CDR3 DNA follows: TGCAGTGCTATCCGGGACAGGGGTCAAGGTCAGCCCCAGCATTTT. Its translation: CSAIRDRGQGQPQHF.